The 31 T cell receptor beta chains listed next were all sequenced from one sample in a study of blood T cells in healthy people across ages. The authors ran a second PCR of about 6 to 12 cycles using a sample-barcoded 5' primer and a J-beta primer mix. TCRdb used MiXCR to reprocess the 5' RACE reads, holding one entry per CDR3 protein. The repertoire holds some 1.5 million distinct CDR3 sequences, with 42% as singletons. Specimen: blood. Every receptor here comes from a woman aged 18-29 years in good health.

J is TRBJ1-1 and V is TRBV5-1; D unresolved. The CDR3 has 14 amino acids. The germline CDR1 and CDR2 sequences are SGHRS and YFSETQ. V lost 5 bases, J lost 3 bases, and 14 bases lay in between. The CDR3: CASSNYGVDTEAFF. The CDR3 nucleotides are TGCGCCAGCAGTAATTACGGAGTGGACACTGAAGCTTTCTTT.

This clonotype was detected only a few times. This chain links TRBV28 with TRBJ1-1; the match to TRBD1 covers 8 bases. V was clipped by 2 bases and J by 4 bases; unmatched bases: 3. The CDR3 runs 14 residues. CDR1 is MDHEN and CDR2 is SYDVKM in the germline V gene. DNA of the CDR3: TGTGCCAGCAGTTTAACCGGGACAGGCACTGAAGCTTTCTTT. Translating gives CASSLTGTGTEAFF.

The table lists this clonotype with a few counts. The V call is TRBV15, the J call TRBJ1-1, with D tentatively TRBD1 (5 bases). V was pared by 0 bases and J by 1 base, with 12 bases between. The CDR3 consists of 16 residues. Germline values: CDR1 LNHNV, CDR2 YYDKDF (reference sequence). CDR3 sequence: CATSRDRAGTNTEAFF. CDR3 nucleotide sequence: TGTGCCACCAGCAGAGACAGGGCTGGGACGAACACTGAAGCTTTCTTT.

As concerns this clonotype: The junction and the germline gene differ at one end; a read error may be behind it. The CDR3 region is CASSQLRQGNTEAFF. Here the CDR3 DNA reads TGTGCCAGCAGCCAGCTTCGACAGGGAAACACTGAAGCTTTCTTT. This chain links TRBV4-1 with TRBJ1-1; 7 bases map to TRBD1. The CDR3 is 15 residues long. CDR1 is MGHRA and CDR2 is YSYEKL in the germline V gene.

The CDR3 DNA is TGTGCTAGTGAACCGGGACTAGCGGGAGGAATGGCCAAAAACATTCAGTACTTC. As protein: CASEPGLAGGMAKNIQYF. V gene TRBV12-5 combines with J gene TRBJ2-4; 15 nucleotides agree with TRBD2. Germline CDR1 reads LGHNT; CDR2 reads FRNRAP. Trimming removed 7 bases from V and 1 base from J; junction bases left unmatched: 8. The CDR3 is 18 residues long.

The rearrangement links TRBV4-1 to TRBJ2-5; TRBD2 matches 10 bases. In germline, CDR1 is MGHRA, CDR2 YSYEKL. The junction had 13 bases not matched to a gene; V was cut back by 4 bases and J by 11 bases. There are 15 residues in the CDR3. The CDR3 region is CASSPIRLAGNEQYF. DNA of the CDR3: TGCGCCAGCAGCCCAATAAGACTAGCGGGCAATGAGCAGTACTTC.

The rearrangement uses TRBV6-1 and TRBJ2-1; no clear D. V was trimmed by 0 bases and J by 8 bases, leaving 8 bases between them. The CDR3 length is 13 residues. Germline loops: CDR1 MNHNS, CDR2 SASEGT. The CDR3 nucleotides read TGTGCCAGCAGTGAAGCCCCGTGGGATGAGCAGTTCTTC. Amino acids: CASSEAPWDEQFF.

The chain employs TRBV5-1 and TRBJ2-1, with 9 bases fitting TRBD2. CDR1 is SGHRS and CDR2 is YFSETQ in the germline V gene. This CDR3 contains 12 residues. The V gene end was trimmed by 4 bases and the J gene end by 10 bases; junction bases not matched to a gene: 3. CDR3 DNA sequence: TGCGCCAGCAGCCTCGGGACTAGCGAGCAGTTCTTC. Translation gives CASSLGTSEQFF. Together with reference TRBV5-1 and TRBJ2-1, the CDR3 gives the full variable domain: KAGVTQTPRYLIKTRGQQVTLSCSPISGHRSVSWYQQTPGQGLQFLFEYFSETQRNKGNFPGRFSGRQFSNSRSEMNVSTLELGDSALYLCASSLGTSEQFFGPGTRLTVL.

The genes are TRBV7-2 and TRBJ2-3; no definite D call. Germline V gene sequence: CDR1 SGHTA, CDR2 FQGNSA. Deletions cut 1 base from V and 4 bases from J, with 15 bases between. The CDR3 has 16 amino acids. CDR3 DNA sequence: TGTGCCAGCAGCTTAGTAGGTCTCCCCTCCTCAGATACGCAGTATTTT. It specifies CASSLVGLPSSDTQYF.

The chain joins TRBV28 to TRBJ1-1; maybe TRBD1 (6 bases). Trimming cost V 6 bases and J 3 bases, with 20 bases left between them. This CDR3 comprises 16 residues. In germline, CDR1 is MDHEN, CDR2 SYDVKM. The CDR3 region is CASRAGSRDTDTEAFF. The CDR3 DNA sequence: TGTGCCAGCAGGGCGGGGTCGAGGGACACAGACACTGAAGCTTTCTTT.

The J gene is TRBJ1-2, the V gene TRBV12-3 or TRBV12-4; D possibly corresponds to TRBD1 (5 bases). This CDR3 spans 15 amino acids. V lost 3 bases, J lost 3 bases, and 14 bases lay in between. The CDR3 loop is CASSFGNRRHYGYTF. CDR3 nucleotides: TGTGCCAGCAGTTTCGGTAACAGGCGGCACTATGGCTACACCTTC.

This clonotype occurred once. The genes are TRBV12-3 or TRBV12-4 and TRBJ2-1; D not resolved. V was pared by 1 base and J by 0 bases, with 10 bases between. The CDR3 contains 16 residues. CDR3 in DNA: TGTGCCAGCAGTTTAGGGCATCAAAGCTCCTACAATGAGCAGTTCTTC. Its protein is CASSLGHQSSYNEQFF.

The chain links TRBV6-1 to TRBJ2-6; D perhaps matches TRBD1 (5 bases). CDR1 is MNHNS and CDR2 is SASEGT in the germline V gene. V lost 6 bases and J lost 4, with 13 bases in between. This CDR3 contains 15 residues. This CDR3 is CASSGQAWGANVLTF. CDR3 sequence (DNA): TGTGCCAGCAGCGGACAAGCTTGGGGGGCCAACGTCCTGACTTTC.

The rearrangement joins TRBV2 to TRBJ2-1; D is unclear. This CDR3 spans 16 amino acids. In germline, CDR1 is SNHLY, CDR2 FYNNEI. Trimming pared 1 base from V and 3 bases from J, leaving 13 bases between. The CDR3 loop reads CASSEERYEDYNEQFF. The CDR3 DNA follows: TGTGCCAGCAGTGAAGAAAGGTACGAGGACTACAATGAGCAGTTCTTC.

This clonotype was observed a handful of times. CDR3 protein: CSASNEGRGNYGYTF. In nucleotides, the CDR3 is TGCAGTGCTAGTAACGAGGGACGGGGCAACTATGGCTACACCTTC. V usage is TRBV20-1 and J usage is TRBJ1-2; weak D call: TRBD1 (5 bases). Germline CDR1 DFQATT, CDR2 SNEGSKA (reference sequence). This CDR3 region has 15 residues. Trimming removed 3 bases from V and 2 bases from J, with 16 bases in between.

The V gene is TRBV7-8, the J gene TRBJ2-7, with D uncertain. The CDR3 loop spans 16 amino acids. V gave up 5 bases and J gave up 0 bases, with 17 bases separating them. Germline CDR1 and CDR2: SGHVS and FQNEAQ. The CDR3 loop reads CASSASRLAASYEQYF. CDR3 coding DNA: TGTGCCAGCAGCGCCAGTCGATTGGCGGCCTCCTACGAGCAGTACTTC.

This clonotype was observed a single time. V gene TRBV27 combines with J gene TRBJ1-6; unclear D gene. Germline V gene data show CDR1 as MNHEY and CDR2 as SMNVEV (reference sequence). This CDR3 contains 14 residues. The germline V and J ends were trimmed by 2 bases and 7 bases, with 9 bases remaining between them. This chain's CDR3 is CASSLRPLNSPLHF. The CDR3 nucleotides read TGTGCCAGCAGTTTAAGGCCTCTCAATTCACCCCTCCACTTT.

The rearrangement links TRBV20-1 to TRBJ2-3; 9 bases match TRBD1. The ends lost 2 bases at V and 5 bases at J; junction bases unmatched: 2. The CDR3 extends over 13 amino acids. The germline V gene has CDR1 DFQATT and CDR2 SNEGSKA (reference sequence). The chain's CDR3 is CSARMTGGDTQYF. The CDR3 nucleotides are TGCAGTGCTAGAATGACAGGGGGAGATACGCAGTATTTT.

This clonotype was seen a handful of times. The chain couples TRBV20-1 to TRBJ2-5; D tentatively fits TRBD1 or TRBD2 (5 bases each). Trimming stripped 3 bases from V and 3 bases from J, with 11 bases between. The CDR3 length is 13 residues. Per germline, CDR1 DFQATT and CDR2 SNEGSKA (reference sequence). The CDR3 DNA sequence: TGCAGTGCTAGCCGGGACGTCAAAGAGACCCAGTACTTC. Translation: CSASRDVKETQYF.

To note about this clonotype: The junction departs from germline at one end; a sequencing error may be responsible. The chain is built from TRBV5-1 and TRBJ2-6; D is uncertain. CDR3 length: 16 amino acids. Germline V gene data show CDR1 as SGHRS and CDR2 as YFSETQ. CDR3 protein: CAGSLGPVSGANVLTF. CDR3 nucleotide sequence: TGCGCCGGCAGCCTAGGACCGGTCTCTGGGGCCAACGTCCTGACTTTC.

The genes are TRBV30 and TRBJ1-1; tentative D call: TRBD1 (5 bases). This CDR3 has 12 amino acids. The germline V gene has CDR1 GTSNPN and CDR2 SVGIG (reference sequence). Trimming cost V 2 bases and J 4 bases, with 8 bases left between them. Written as DNA, the CDR3 is TGTGCCTGGAGTCGTCAGGGCACTGAAGCTTTCTTT. Protein sequence: CAWSRQGTEAFF.

This rearrangement joins TRBV12-3 or TRBV12-4 to TRBJ1-1; D is unclear. The CDR3 has 13 residues. Trimming shortened V by 4 bases and J by 4 bases, and 10 bases separated the two germline ends. The CDR3 region is CASSSAPGTEAFF. The CDR3 region has the DNA TGTGCCAGCAGTTCGGCGCCAGGCACTGAAGCTTTCTTT.

The CDR3 nucleotides read TGCGGTGGCCAGTCCTACAATGAGCAGTACTTC. This sequence encodes CGGQSYNEQYF. The chain has TRBV29-1 and TRBJ2-1; D call uncertain. The J call is in doubt because the DNA end fits TRBJ2-7 better. Looked up from germline, CDR1 is SQVTM and CDR2 is ANQGSEA. The CDR3 length is 11 residues.

The gene calls are TRBV3-1 and TRBJ2-3, with D perhaps matching TRBD1 (6 bases). Trimming shortened V by 2 bases and J by 0 bases, and 9 bases separated the two germline ends. The V gene's germline CDR1 is LGHDT and CDR2 YNNKEL (reference sequence). CDR3 length: 15 amino acids. CDR3 coding DNA: TGTGCCAGCAGCCAAACAGGGTTCAGCACAGATACGCAGTATTTT. Its translation is CASSQTGFSTDTQYF.

The chain carries TRBV20-1 and TRBJ2-7, with 9 bases that match TRBD2. Germline assignment: CDR1 DFQATT and CDR2 SNEGSKA (reference sequence). CDR3 length equals 14 residues. V trimming: 2 bases; J trimming: 2 bases; junction bases outside the gene matches: 4. The CDR3 is CSARMGLATYEQYF. The CDR3 DNA is TGCAGTGCTAGAATGGGACTAGCAACCTACGAGCAGTACTTC.

This sequence joins TRBV28 and TRBJ1-5, with TRBD1 identical over 7 bases. CDR3 length: 19 amino acids. Germline V gives CDR1 MDHEN, CDR2 SYDVKM. J gave up 0 bases and V 5 bases, and 16 bases lay outside the gene matches. The CDR3 DNA sequence: TGTGCCAGCAGTCCCGACTCCTGGGACAGACCATATAGCAATCAGCCCCAGCATTTT. Its protein is CASSPDSWDRPYSNQPQHF.

This rearrangement joins TRBV20-1 to TRBJ2-1, with D uncertain. The CDR3 loop spans 13 amino acids. CDR1 and CDR2 from the germline V gene are DFQATT and SNEGSKA (reference sequence). V was shortened by 1 base and J by 6 bases, with 10 bases between the two germline ends. The DNA of the CDR3 is TGCAGTGCTAGAGTCGGCGGCTTCAATGAGCAGTTCTTC. Protein sequence: CSARVGGFNEQFF.

V and J are TRBV4-3 and TRBJ1-2; 7 bases are shared with TRBD1. J lost 5 bases, V lost 2 bases, and 17 bases had no gene match. This CDR3 contains 18 residues. CDR1 is LGHNA, CDR2 YSLEER, per germline. CDR3: CASSQNAGRGQGGYGYTF. DNA of the CDR3: TGCGCCAGCAGCCAAAACGCAGGAAGGGGGCAAGGGGGATATGGCTACACCTTC.

The rearrangement uses TRBV18 and TRBJ2-1, with D hard to call. This CDR3 has 14 amino acids. Trimming took off 4 bases at V and 10 bases at J, with 17 bases between the two ends. From germline, CDR1 is KGHSH and CDR2 LQKENI. The CDR3 bases are TGTGCCAGCTCACTGCACCGTAGTTCCTACGAGCAGTTCTTC. Its translation: CASSLHRSSYEQFF.

The chain has TRBV12-3 or TRBV12-4 and TRBJ2-6; the D is unclear. Trimming removed 5 bases at V and 9 bases at J, with 8 bases between. CDR3 length: 12 amino acids. CDR3 in amino acids: CASSARFNVLTF. DNA for the CDR3: TGTGCCAGCAGTGCAAGGTTCAACGTCCTGACTTTC.

This chain joins TRBV20-1 and TRBJ2-1, with D perhaps matching TRBD1 or TRBD2 (6 bases each). The last part of the DNA fits TRBJ2-7 better; the J call may be wrong. Germline values: CDR1 DFQATT, CDR2 SNEGSKA (reference sequence). The CDR3 runs to 15 residues. The CDR3 loop is CSARVQRGAICEQYF. CDR3 coding DNA: TGCAGTGCTAGAGTTCAGAGGGGGGCGATCTGCGAGCAGTACTTC.